This entry is about one T cell receptor beta chain. This sample is part of a study of blood T cell repertoires in COVID-19. Authors' analysis steps: Reference gene primer amplification gave estimated nucleated cell counts. Sequenced by immunoSEQ multiplex PCR; TCRdb stores in-frame clones only, minus some. Clone size and V and J calls were adopted from that table, with D and trimming inferred from the DNA. The data contain 150,000 or so clones, roughly nine tenths of them singletons. The TCR sequence derives from a man between 18 and 29 years old with COVID-19, enrolled during active disease. Sequenced input: peripheral blood.

The CDR3 is CATRRGTAFQETQYF. CDR3 nucleotide sequence: TGTGCCACCCGCCGCGGGACAGCTTTCCAAGAGACCCAGTACTTC. The V call is TRBV24-1, the J call TRBJ2-5; TRBD1 might be the D (7 bases). Germline assignment: CDR1 KGHDR and CDR2 SFDVKD. Trimming took off 9 bases at V and 1 base at J, with 17 bases between the two ends. This CDR3 region has 15 residues.